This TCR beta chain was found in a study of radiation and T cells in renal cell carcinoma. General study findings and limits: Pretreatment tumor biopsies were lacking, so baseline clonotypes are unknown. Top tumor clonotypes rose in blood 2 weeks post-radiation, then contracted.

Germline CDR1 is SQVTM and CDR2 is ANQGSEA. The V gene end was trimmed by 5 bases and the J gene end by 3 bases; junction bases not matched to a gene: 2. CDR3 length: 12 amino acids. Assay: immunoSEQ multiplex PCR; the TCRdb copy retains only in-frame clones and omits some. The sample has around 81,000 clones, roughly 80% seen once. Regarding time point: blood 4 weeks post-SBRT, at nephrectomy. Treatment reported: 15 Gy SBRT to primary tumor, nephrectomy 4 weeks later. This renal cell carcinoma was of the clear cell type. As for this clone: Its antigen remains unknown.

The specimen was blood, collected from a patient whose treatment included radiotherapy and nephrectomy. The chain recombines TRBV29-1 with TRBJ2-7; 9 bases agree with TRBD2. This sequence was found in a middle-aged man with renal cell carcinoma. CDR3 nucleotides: TGCAGCGTTAGGACTAGCGTCTACGAGCAGTACTTC. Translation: CSVRTSVYEQYF.